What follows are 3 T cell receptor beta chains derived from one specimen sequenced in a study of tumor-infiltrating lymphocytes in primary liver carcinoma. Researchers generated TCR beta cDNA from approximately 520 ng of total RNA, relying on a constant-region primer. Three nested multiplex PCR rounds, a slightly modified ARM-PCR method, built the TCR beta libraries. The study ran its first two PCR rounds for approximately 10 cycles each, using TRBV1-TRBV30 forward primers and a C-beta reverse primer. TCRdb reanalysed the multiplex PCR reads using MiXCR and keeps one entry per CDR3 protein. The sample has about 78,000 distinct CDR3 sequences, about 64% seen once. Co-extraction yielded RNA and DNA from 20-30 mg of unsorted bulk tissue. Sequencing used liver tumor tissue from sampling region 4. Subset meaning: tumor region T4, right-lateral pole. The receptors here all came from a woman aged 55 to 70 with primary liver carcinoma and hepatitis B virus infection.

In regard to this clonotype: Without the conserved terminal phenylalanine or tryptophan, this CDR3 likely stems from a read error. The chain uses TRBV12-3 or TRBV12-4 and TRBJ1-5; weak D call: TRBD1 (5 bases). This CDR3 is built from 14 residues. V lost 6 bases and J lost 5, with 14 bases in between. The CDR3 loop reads CASRTEYGHQPQHY. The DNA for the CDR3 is TGTGCCAGCAGGACAGAGTATGGTCATCAGCCCCAGCATTAT.

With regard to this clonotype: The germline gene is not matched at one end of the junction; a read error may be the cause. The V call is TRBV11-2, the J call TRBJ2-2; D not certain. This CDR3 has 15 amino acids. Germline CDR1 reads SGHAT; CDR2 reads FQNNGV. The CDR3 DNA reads TGTGCCAGCAGCCCTCCGCAAGGACCCGCCGGTGAGCTGTTTTTT. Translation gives CASSPPQGPAGELFF.

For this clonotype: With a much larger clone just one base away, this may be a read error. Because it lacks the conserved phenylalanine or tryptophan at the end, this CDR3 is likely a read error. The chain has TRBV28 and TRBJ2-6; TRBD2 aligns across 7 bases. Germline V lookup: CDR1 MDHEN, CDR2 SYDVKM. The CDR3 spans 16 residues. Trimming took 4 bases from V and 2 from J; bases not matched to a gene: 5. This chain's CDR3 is CASSSRTRPGANVLTL. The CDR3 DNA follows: TGTGCCAGCAGTTCCCGGACTAGACCTGGGGCCAACGTCCTGACTCTC.